This T cell receptor (beta chain) was identified in a study of CD8+ T cells in alopecia areata. Regarding treatment: oral pan-JAK inhibitor, 5-10 mg twice daily. Alopecia areata patients provided lesional scalp punch biopsies and peripheral blood. Study results and caveats: Shared TCR sequences were less clear between patients than in mice, possibly partly from HLA diversity.

To note about this clone: Its cognate antigen is unknown.

Reverse transcribed after extraction, RNA yielded cDNA as the sequencing template. Profiled with immunoSEQ multiplex PCR; TCRdb holds only in-frame clones, not every one. The table records fewer than 250,000 clones, 55% to 70% of them present only once. Germline CDR1 SQVTM, CDR2 ANQGSEA. After removal of 4 bases from V and 4 bases from J, the junction contained 4 bases not matched to a gene. CDR3 length: 13 amino acids. This TCR was recovered from a human donor with alopecia areata. The sample was CD4+ T cells sorted from blood, taken at week 4, from a patient treated with tofacitinib. This rearrangement joins TRBV29-1 to TRBJ2-5, with 9 positions matching TRBD2. The CDR3 here is CSVGAGGRETQYF. The CDR3 DNA is TGCAGCGTTGGGGCGGGAGGGCGAGAGACCCAGTACTTC. The entire variable domain, with the rest obtained from reference TRBV29-1 and TRBJ2-5, is as follows: SAVISQKPSRDICQRGTSLTIQCQVDSQVTMMFWYRQQPGQSLTLIATANQGSEATYESGFVIDKFPISRPNLTFSTLTVSNMSPEDSSIYLCSVGAGGRETQYFGPGTRLLVL.